The 32 T cell receptor beta chains below were found in one sample sequenced in a study of blood T cell repertoires in COVID-19 (TCRdb year 2020). Library method: the immunoSEQ multiplex PCR assay. TCRdb obtained this table from immuneACCESS and retained in-frame rearrangements with V and J assigned. These tables miss some clones; where compared with another copy, unresolved V genes account for less than half of the shortfall, and the remainder is unexplained. This sample holds about 130,000 clones; 80% to 85% were observed only once. More than 3% of the sample is in the top ten clones. The specimen sequenced was peripheral blood. These receptors were obtained from a woman aged 45 to 65 with acute or convalescent COVID-19.

V is TRBV6-5 and J is TRBJ1-5; 7 positions match TRBD1. The CDR3 is made up of 16 amino acids. V lost 4 bases to trimming and J lost 7 bases; unmatched junction nucleotides: 13. The germline V gene has CDR1 MNHEY and CDR2 SVGAGI. CDR3 residues: CASSSATGYGGQPQHF. DNA for the CDR3: TGTGCCAGCAGTTCCGCGACAGGGTATGGTGGGCAGCCCCAGCATTTT.

The chain joins TRBV11-1 to TRBJ1-2; maybe TRBD1 (6 bases). V gave up 5 bases and J gave up 9 bases, with 16 bases separating them. The V gene's germline CDR1 is SGHAT and CDR2 FQDESV (reference sequence). CDR3 size: 13 residues. This chain's CDR3 is CASSTQGQSRYTF. Written as DNA, the CDR3 is TGTGCCAGCAGCACCCAGGGACAATCGCGCTACACCTTC.

The chain links TRBV19 to TRBJ1-5; possibly TRBD1 for D (5 bases). Trimming took 2 bases from V and 7 from J, leaving 15 bases between them. Germline V CDR1 and CDR2: LNHDA, SQIVND (reference sequence). This CDR3 region has 15 residues. CDR3 bases: TGTGCCAGTAGTATAAGAAGGGGCGGCGGCCAGCCCCAGCATTTT. This translates into CASSIRRGGGQPQHF.

This clone has just a few counts. The CDR3 DNA follows: TGTGCCAGCAGCTACCGGGAACTGGTCCACGAGCAGTACTTC. Protein product: CASSYRELVHEQYF. The genes are TRBV7-9 and TRBJ2-7; tentative D call: TRBD2 (5 bases). Trimming removed 4 bases from V and 5 bases from J, with 15 bases in between. From germline, CDR1 is SEHNR and CDR2 FQNEAQ (reference sequence). The CDR3 consists of 14 residues.

The V gene is TRBV6-4, the J gene TRBJ2-2; 10 positions match TRBD1. Germline trimming cut 8 bases from V and 0 bases from J; bases unmatched to any gene: 6. CDR3 size: 16 residues. CDR1 and CDR2 (germline): MRHNA, SNTAGT. The CDR3 DNA reads as TGTGCCAGCGGGACAGGGGTTATGACGAACACCGGGGAGCTGTTTTTT. It translates to CASGTGVMTNTGELFF.

V usage is TRBV7-6 and J usage is TRBJ1-5; D unclear. This CDR3 has 13 residues. Germline assignment: CDR1 SGHVS and CDR2 FNYEAQ. V lost 5 bases and J 3 bases, leaving 8 bases between the germline ends. The CDR3 loop is CASSQDNNQPQHF. In nucleotides, the CDR3 is TGTGCCAGCAGCCAAGACAACAATCAGCCCCAGCATTTT.

The V gene is TRBV7-2, the J gene TRBJ1-4; maybe TRBD1 (6 bases). This CDR3 is 15 amino acids long. The germline V and J ends were trimmed by 1 base and 4 bases, with 10 bases remaining between them. Germline-derived CDR1 and CDR2 are SGHTA and FQGNSA. In DNA form, the CDR3 reads TGTGCCAGCAGCTTAGTAGGACAGAATAATGAAAAACTGTTTTTT. It translates to CASSLVGQNNEKLFF.

The gene calls are TRBV12-3 or TRBV12-4 and TRBJ1-1; 8 nucleotides agree with TRBD1. Unmatched junction bases numbered 6, after V lost 8 bases and J lost 7 bases. There are 12 residues in the CDR3. DNA of the CDR3: TGTGCCAGCCGGCCTGACAGGGGTGAAGCTTTCTTT. Protein product: CASRPDRGEAFF.

This chain uses TRBV4-2 with TRBJ2-3; 8 bases are a match to TRBD1. The germline CDR1 and CDR2 sequences are LGHNA and YNFKEQ. V was pared by 0 bases and J by 4 bases, with 9 bases of the junction left unmatched. The CDR3 is made up of 17 amino acids. The CDR3 loop reads CASSQDQAGGASDTQYF. The CDR3 nucleotides read TGTGCCAGCAGCCAAGACCAAGCAGGGGGCGCGTCAGATACGCAGTATTTT.

V gene TRBV27 combines with J gene TRBJ2-1, with D maybe TRBD2 (5 bases). V was trimmed by 7 bases and J by 0 bases, leaving 13 bases between them. CDR1 MNHEY and CDR2 SMNVEV come from the germline V gene (reference sequence). The CDR3 loop spans 15 amino acids. CDR3 region: CASTFSASSYNEQFF. DNA of the CDR3: TGTGCCAGCACCTTTAGCGCGAGCTCCTACAATGAGCAGTTCTTC.

This sequence joins TRBV19 and TRBJ2-7, with D possibly TRBD2 on 6 matching bases. The germline V gene encodes CDR1 LNHDA and CDR2 SQIVND (reference sequence). The CDR3 extends over 14 amino acids. V lost 6 bases, J lost 2 bases, and 14 bases lay in between. The CDR3 DNA is TGTGCCAGTAGCCCGGGACTGGGAACCTACGAGCAGTACTTC. This translates into CASSPGLGTYEQYF.

The rearrangement joins TRBV28 to TRBJ1-5; D may be TRBD1 (5 bases). V lost 10 bases and J lost 3, with 13 bases in between. This CDR3 contains 13 residues. Germline assignment: CDR1 MDHEN and CDR2 SYDVKM. The CDR3 DNA is TGTGCCATCCATCCAGGGTACAATCAGCCCCAGCATTTT. As protein: CAIHPGYNQPQHF.

This clone was recorded a few times. J is TRBJ2-7 and V is TRBV5-1; 11 bases match TRBD2. The CDR3 extends over 15 amino acids. Germline CDR1 and CDR2: SGHRS and YFSETQ. The trim removed 4 bases at V and 2 bases at J, leaving 5 bases unmatched. The CDR3 region has the DNA TGCGCCAGCAGCAGGGGGACTAGCGGCGCCTACGAGCAGTACTTC. Its translation is CASSRGTSGAYEQYF.

The chain joins TRBV14 to TRBJ2-1; no definite D call. V shed 5 bases and J shed 13 bases, with 15 bases lying between them. CDR1 SGHDN and CDR2 FVKESK come from the germline V gene. The CDR3 totals 12 residues. CDR3 sequence reads: CASSASDWLQFF. CDR3 nucleotide sequence: TGTGCCAGCAGCGCCAGTGACTGGCTTCAGTTCTTC.

V usage is TRBV6-2 or TRBV6-3 and J usage is TRBJ1-6; D gene unclear. Trimming pared 2 bases from V and 7 bases from J, leaving 3 bases between. CDR3 length: 12 amino acids. In germline, CDR1 is MNHEY, CDR2 SVGEGT. The CDR3 sequence is CASSYPNSPLHF. The CDR3 DNA is TGTGCCAGCAGTTACCCAAATTCACCCCTCCACTTT.

J is TRBJ2-3 and V is TRBV6-1; 12 nucleotides agree with TRBD2. This CDR3 contains 16 residues. The ends lost 4 bases at V and 0 bases at J; junction bases unmatched: 2. Germline CDR1 is MNHNS and CDR2 is SASEGT. The CDR3 sequence is CASSGLAGESTDTQYF. CDR3 DNA: TGTGCCAGCAGTGGACTAGCGGGGGAGAGCACAGATACGCAGTATTTT.

This chain connects TRBV18 to TRBJ2-5, with D hard to call. Germline lookup yields CDR1 KGHSH and CDR2 LQKENI. Deletions cut 2 bases from V and 5 bases from J, with 9 bases between. The CDR3 runs 13 residues. CDR3 loop: CASSPSSVETQYF. Written as DNA, the CDR3 is TGTGCCAGCTCACCATCTAGTGTTGAGACCCAGTACTTC.

This chain connects TRBV19 to TRBJ2-7; no clear D. The CDR3 has 11 amino acids. Trimming took off 5 bases at V and 2 bases at J, with 4 bases between the two ends. Per the germline V gene, CDR1 is LNHDA and CDR2 is SQIVND (reference sequence). CDR3 in amino acids: CASSAAYEQYF. CDR3 in DNA: TGTGCCAGTAGTGCAGCCTACGAGCAGTACTTC. Combining the CDR3 with reference TRBV19 and TRBJ2-7 gives the whole variable domain DGGITQSPKYLFRKEGQNVTLSCEQNLNHDAMYWYRQDPGQGLRLIYYSQIVNDFQKGDIAEGYSVSREKKESFPLTVTSAQKNPTAFYLCASSAAYEQYFGPGTRLTVT.

V is TRBV29-1 and J is TRBJ2-3, with TRBD2 matching over 8 bases. After removal of 8 bases from V and 3 bases from J, the junction contained 13 bases not matched to a gene. Germline V gene lookup returns CDR1 SQVTM and CDR2 ANQGSEA. CDR3 length: 15 amino acids. The CDR3 nucleotides are TGCAGCTCGAGGACTAGCCTAACGGGGACAGATACGCAGTATTTT. Its protein product is CSSRTSLTGTDTQYF.

This rearrangement joins TRBV6-5 to TRBJ1-2, with TRBD1 as a possible D gene (6 bases). Germline lookup yields CDR1 MNHEY and CDR2 SVGAGI. The CDR3 loop spans 14 amino acids. V lost 8 bases, J lost 8 bases, and 21 bases lay in between. The CDR3 here is CASGRTDGTEGYTF. In nucleotides, the CDR3 is TGTGCCAGCGGAAGGACAGACGGGACCGAGGGCTACACCTTC.

The V call is TRBV6-1, the J call TRBJ2-6, with D maybe TRBD2 (6 bases). The V gene's germline CDR1 is MNHNS and CDR2 SASEGT. Between the trimmed V and J ends, which lost 4 bases and 0 bases, there was a span of 16 bases. The length of the CDR3 is 18 residues. CDR3 region: CASSGGTTGTSGANVLTF. CDR3 nucleotides: TGTGCCAGCAGTGGCGGGACGACTGGGACCTCTGGGGCCAACGTCCTGACTTTC.

A few counts support this clone. The rearrangement uses TRBV5-6 and TRBJ1-2; D might be TRBD1 (5 bases). CDR1 and CDR2 from the germline V gene are SGHDT and YYEEEE. This CDR3 has 14 amino acids. Trimming took 6 bases from V and 7 from J, leaving 19 bases between them. In DNA form, the CDR3 reads TGTGCCAGCAACCCCGTAGGGGATAGTGGTGGCTACACCTTC. It is translated as CASNPVGDSGGYTF.

As DNA, the CDR3 is TGTGCCAGCAGCCGGGGACAAGTAGCGGGTCCTTACAATGAGCAGTTCTTC. Translation: CASSRGQVAGPYNEQFF. This chain joins TRBV4-2 and TRBJ2-1, with D tentatively TRBD2 (7 bases). The germline V gene encodes CDR1 LGHNA and CDR2 YNFKEQ. This CDR3 region has 17 residues. V was shortened by 4 bases and J by 4 bases, with 20 bases between the two germline ends.

V gene TRBV11-3 combines with J gene TRBJ2-3; 11 bases fit TRBD2. CDR3 length: 15 amino acids. With V trimmed by 5 bases and J by 6 bases, 7 bases remained unmatched. The V gene's germline CDR1 is SGHNT and CDR2 YENEEA. The CDR3 protein is CASSPGLAAKDTQYF. The CDR3 DNA sequence: TGTGCCAGCAGCCCGGGACTAGCGGCCAAGGATACGCAGTATTTT.

J is TRBJ1-6 and V is TRBV19; the D is unclear. The CDR3 is 14 residues long. The V and J ends lost 5 bases and 7 bases respectively, with 12 bases between them. Germline assignment: CDR1 LNHDA and CDR2 SQIVND (reference sequence). The CDR3 is CASSVRVPNSPLHF. Written as DNA, the CDR3 is TGTGCCAGTAGTGTCCGGGTCCCAAATTCACCCCTCCACTTT.

A few counts support this clone. The chain recombines TRBV27 with TRBJ2-1, with unresolved D. The germline V gene has CDR1 MNHEY and CDR2 SMNVEV (reference sequence). The CDR3 has 13 amino acids. Trimming took off 5 bases at V and 6 bases at J, with 11 bases between the two ends. CDR3 nucleotides: TGTGCCAGCAGTACGACACAAAGCAATGAGCAGTTCTTC. This codes for CASSTTQSNEQFF.

The chain is built from TRBV30 and TRBJ1-4; 7 nucleotides agree with TRBD1. Germline V lookup: CDR1 GTSNPN, CDR2 SVGIG (reference sequence). The V and J ends lost 5 bases and 4 bases, in that order; junction bases with no gene match: 10. CDR3 length equals 15 residues. The CDR3 nucleotides are TGTGCCTGGGGTCCCTTGGACAGGTTTAATGAAAAACTGTTTTTT. Translated: CAWGPLDRFNEKLFF.

The chain joins TRBV6-5 to TRBJ2-7; D is perhaps TRBD1 (6 bases). This CDR3 comprises 14 residues. V was pared by 0 bases and J by 5 bases, with 11 bases between. In germline, CDR1 is MNHEY, CDR2 SVGAGI. The CDR3 here is CASSYSWGQDEQYF. DNA of the CDR3: TGTGCCAGCAGTTACTCGTGGGGGCAAGACGAGCAGTACTTC.

The chain combines TRBV7-2 with TRBJ2-5; D remains ambiguous. CDR3 length: 14 amino acids. Germline CDR1 and CDR2: SGHTA and FQGNSA. Trimming removed 2 bases at V and 1 base at J, with 8 bases between. The CDR3 spells CASSLSGFQETQYF. CDR3 coding DNA: TGTGCCAGCAGCTTATCCGGGTTCCAAGAGACCCAGTACTTC.

CDR3 region: CASSQATGPQHF. In DNA form, the CDR3 reads TGTGCCAGCAGCCAAGCAACAGGGCCCCAGCATTTT. The chain has TRBV3-1 (or the pseudogene TRBV3-2) and TRBJ1-5, with D possibly being TRBD1 (5 bases). Germline-derived CDR1 and CDR2 are LGHDT and YNNKEL (reference sequence). V was cut by 1 base and J by 9 bases, with 7 bases left in between. This CDR3 spans 12 amino acids.

This clone was seen many times. The chain links TRBV15 to TRBJ1-2; D is undetermined. Between the trimmed V and J ends, which lost 2 bases and 8 bases, there was a span of 18 bases. CDR1 and CDR2 (germline): LNHNV, YYDKDF (reference sequence). The CDR3 is 15 residues long. The CDR3 here is CATSRIDGGFFGYTF. CDR3 nucleotide sequence: TGTGCCACCAGCAGAATCGACGGAGGTTTCTTCGGCTACACCTTC.

The CDR3 sequence is CASIGRSNQPQHF. The CDR3 DNA follows: TGCGCCAGCATCGGTAGAAGCAATCAGCCCCAGCATTTT. The chain couples TRBV5-1 to TRBJ1-5; D gene unclear. The germline CDR1 and CDR2 sequences are SGHRS and YFSETQ. The CDR3 is 13 amino acids. V was trimmed by 6 bases and J by 1 base, leaving 8 bases between them.